Given below is one T cell receptor (beta chain) in context. What it recognizes is unknown. Assay: immunoSEQ multiplex PCR; the TCRdb copy retains only in-frame clones and omits some. The table shows more than 30,000 clones, with approximately 79% occurring only once. CDR3 length: 12 residues. The germline V gene has CDR1 SQVTM and CDR2 ANQGSEA. Trimming left V 7 bases short and J 3 bases short, with 12 bases between. This record comes from a study of STAT5B mutations in CD4+ large granular lymphocyte leukemia. Background on the study: The CDR3 'QG' motif was associated with a particular HLA allele among healthy donors.

Study results and caveats: Compared with healthy controls (2/35), patient top clones favored TRBV06 (8/27).

This chain uses TRBV29-1 with TRBJ2-5; D unclear. This clonotype originated in a human donor in good health. Sequencing used CD4+ T cells from blood buffy coats. The CDR3 nucleotides are TGCAGCGCTCTTGGGGATAAAGAGACCCAGTACTTC. It specifies CSALGDKETQYF.